The sequence of this TCR beta chain was determined in a study of T cell responses to AZD1222 COVID-19 vaccine (dated by TCRdb to the early 2020s). Describing the broader study: Because spike-specific TCR depth and breadth did not differ between the two schedules, AZD1222 recipients who got a second dose at roughly 4 weeks were pooled with those who got a second dose at roughly 12 weeks. A total of 233 trial participants underwent TCR sequencing, of whom nearly 210 received two doses of AZD1222 and some 25 received two doses of the MenACWY control vaccine. Trial participants were enrolled into age subgroups of 18-55, 56-69 and 70-plus years, which contained 148, 28 and 57 TCR-sequenced participants, respectively. On the study overall, not on this receptor specifically: Because no samples from the day 14 peak response were available, repertoires could be characterized only after the peak T cell response. A significant rise in spike-specific TCR breadth and depth was observed after two AZD1222 doses relative to day 0 and relative to MenACWY recipients. Reportedly, almost half of the unique spike-specific TCRs recognized epitopes lying outside the regions that are mutated in the B.1.351 and B.1.1.7 variants. In the small 56-69-year group, the increase in depth fell short of significance, most likely because of low power. The vaccine-associated CD4 TCRs covered the entire spike protein, and the dominant responses fell in regions 160-218 and 743-854. Conclusions about previously exposed vaccinees were limited because only 6 or 7 AZD1222 recipients were SARS-CoV-2 seropositive at baseline. Participants were mostly white British, with more females than males. The authors suggested clonal diversity may have been underestimated.

The CDR3 regions of human TCRbeta chains were analyzed by immunosequencing. Concerning the study's data processing: Repertoire TCRs were checked for matches against a reference library of SARS-CoV-2-specific TCRs that had been generated using the MIRA antigen-specificity platform. Breadth meant the fraction of unique TCRs that were SARS-CoV-2-associated, whereas depth meant the fraction of total T cells that were SARS-CoV-2-associated. Each spike-specific TCR was assigned to its reactive spike region and to a CD4 or CD8 class using the MIRA data. Log10-transformed breadth and depth values were compared by one-way ANOVA with Sidak's multiple comparisons tests. TCRdb limited this immuneACCESS table to in-frame rearrangements with V and J called. A share of clones is missing; checked studies link under half to unresolved V genes, and the rest is unexplained. The DNA was the basis for D and trimming; V, J and clone size are from that table. This sample is represented by around 150,000 clones; 90% to 95% of them were singletons. The biggest ten clones account for 5% of the sample.

The time point label on this specimen signifies: baseline before first vaccination. Samples from vaccinated people were obtained from the UK trials COV001 and COV002, which included a single-blind randomized controlled phase 2/3 trial of AZD1222 (ChAdOx1 nCoV-19) in healthy adults. For TCRbeta chain sequencing, PBMC samples from trial participants were taken at day 0 and at day 28 after the second dose. The CDR3 covers 17 residues, taking in both the cysteine and the phenylalanine. Only CDR3 DNA remains: 51 bases, in frame from the first base. Germline trimming amounts to 4 bases on V and 0 bases on J, with 11 as the count of junction bases outside the gene matches. Worth noting for this clone: The specificity of this receptor is unknown. No base quality information exists; no much larger clone differs at one position.

This clonotype was sampled from an adult in good health. Here the sequenced sample was peripheral blood, taken on day 0 of AZD1222 vaccination. The chain employs TRBV5-3 and TRBJ2-7, with 9 bases in between that match TRBD2. TRBV5-3 is noted as an ORF with a role that remains uncertain. Here is the DNA: TGTGCCAGAAGCCCGGGAGGACTAGCGTGGAGCTCCTACGAGCAGTACTTC. It codes for CARSPGGLAWSSYEQYF.